These 16 T cell receptor beta chains were sequenced from one sample in a study of CD8 T cells in ankylosing spondylitis. Study-wide results and caveats: Blood from ankylosing spondylitis patients appeared to carry a characteristic eight-variant TCR beta motif.

TCRdb ran MiXCR on the 5' RACE reads and lists one entry per CDR3 protein. Of 350,000 or so distinct CDR3 sequences listed, 7% to 9% were seen once; the top ten hold approximately 15%. No antigen is known for these receptors. Sequencing was performed on blood, either unsorted or a sorted T cell fraction (not recorded which). The source of these receptors is a male donor with ankylosing spondylitis.

This clonotype was seen repeatedly, ten times or more. The V and J genes are TRBV7-2 and TRBJ2-3; D is ambiguous. The germline V gene encodes CDR1 SGHTA and CDR2 FQGNSA. The CDR3 consists of 15 residues. V lost 1 base and J 0 bases, leaving 8 bases between the germline ends. CDR3 nucleotide sequence: TGTGCCAGCAGCTTAGGAGTGCCCAGCACAGATACGCAGTATTTT. Its protein product is CASSLGVPSTDTQYF.

This clonotype was recorded at least ten times. The chain joins TRBV6-2 or TRBV6-3 to TRBJ2-1, with no clear D. V was cut by 7 bases and J by 4 bases, with 8 bases left in between. This CDR3 comprises 12 residues. The germline V gene has CDR1 MNHEY and CDR2 SVGEGT. The CDR3 DNA reads TGTGCCAGCAACGACGGATACAATGAGCAGTTCTTC. This codes for CASNDGYNEQFF.

The chain has TRBV20-1 and TRBJ1-1; no clear D. Germline V CDR1 and CDR2: DFQATT, SNEGSKA (reference sequence). The CDR3 length is 10 residues. Trimming took 6 bases from V and 5 from J, leaving 7 bases between them. This CDR3 is CSATYTEAFF. CDR3 sequence (DNA): TGCAGTGCAACTTATACTGAAGCTTTCTTT.

This clonotype was found a few times. J is TRBJ1-5 and V is TRBV5-6, with 7 bases aligning to TRBD1. The CDR3 spans 15 residues. Germline CDR1 reads SGHDT; CDR2 reads YYEEEE. After removal of 1 base from V and 5 bases from J, the junction contained 6 bases not matched to a gene. For the CDR3, the DNA is TGTGCCAGCAGCTTGTTACAGGGGTACGATCAGCCCCAGCATTTT. This translates into CASSLLQGYDQPQHF.

The gene calls are TRBV28 and TRBJ2-5, with D possibly being TRBD1 or TRBD2 (5 bases each). Looked up from germline, CDR1 is MDHEN and CDR2 is SYDVKM. The CDR3 loop spans 17 amino acids. Trimming shortened V by 2 bases and J by 7 bases, and 23 bases separated the two germline ends. The DNA for the CDR3 is TGTGCCAGCAGTTTAGCCCTACTGAGGGGTCAGGCGGGGACCCAGTACTTC. It is translated as CASSLALLRGQAGTQYF.

This clonotype came up many times. This sequence joins TRBV4-1 and TRBJ2-1, with D perhaps given as TRBD1 or TRBD2 (5 bases each). The CDR3 runs 16 residues. V dropped 1 base and J dropped 0 bases, with 10 bases sitting between them. Germline V gene lookup returns CDR1 MGHRA and CDR2 YSYEKL. The CDR3 nucleotides read TGCGCCAGCAGCCAAGGTTCAGGGAGCTCCTACAATGAGCAGTTCTTC. Amino acids: CASSQGSGSSYNEQFF.

V and J are TRBV10-3 and TRBJ2-5; D may match TRBD1 or TRBD2 (6 bases each). V was shortened by 4 bases and J by 3 bases, with 12 bases between the two germline ends. This CDR3 is 14 amino acids long. In germline, CDR1 is ENHRY, CDR2 SYGVKD. The CDR3 nucleotides read TGTGCCATCAGTGCGGAGGGGGGCAAAGAGACCCAGTACTTC. Its protein product is CAISAEGGKETQYF.

The chain employs TRBV9 and TRBJ1-6; no definite D call. The V end was cut by 3 bases, the J end by 7 bases, with 11 bases between. From germline, CDR1 is SGDLS and CDR2 YYNGEE. This CDR3 comprises 14 residues. The CDR3 DNA follows: TGTGCCAGCAGCGCATTACTCGGGAATTCACCCCTCCACTTT. Protein product: CASSALLGNSPLHF.

This clonotype turned up a few times. J is TRBJ2-6 and V is TRBV28; tentatively, D is TRBD2 (5 bases). This CDR3 region has 15 residues. CDR1 is MDHEN and CDR2 is SYDVKM in the germline V gene. Trimming pared 8 bases from V and 0 bases from J, leaving 11 bases between. CDR3 in DNA: TGTGCCAGCGGGAGACCGAGCTCTGGGGCCAACGTCCTGACTTTC. Its translation: CASGRPSSGANVLTF.

A few counts support this clonotype. The chain joins TRBV6-2 or TRBV6-3 to TRBJ2-2; no reliable D call. V was clipped by 2 bases and J by 11 bases, with 18 bases between them. The germline gives CDR1 MNHEY, CDR2 SVGEGT. There are 15 residues in the CDR3. The CDR3 sequence is CASSYLFEEGRELFF. DNA for the CDR3: TGTGCCAGCAGTTACCTCTTCGAAGAAGGTAGAGAGCTGTTTTTT.

This clonotype was picked up many times. The chain recombines TRBV29-1 with TRBJ1-4, with D possibly being TRBD1 (5 bases). The CDR3 spans 13 residues. Trimming left V 3 bases short and J 6 bases short, with 11 bases between. Per the germline V gene, CDR1 is SQVTM and CDR2 is ANQGSEA. The CDR3 protein is CSVDRWGDEKLFF. CDR3 bases: TGCAGCGTTGATCGGTGGGGGGATGAAAAACTGTTTTTT.

The V and J genes are TRBV5-1 and TRBJ2-7; the D gene is possibly TRBD2 (5 bases). The V and J ends lost 4 bases and 2 bases respectively, with 16 bases between them. CDR3 length: 15 amino acids. Looked up from germline, CDR1 is SGHRS and CDR2 is YFSETQ. CDR3 amino acids: CASSPAGGSPYEQYF. The DNA for the CDR3 is TGCGCCAGCAGCCCGGCGGGTGGCAGCCCCTACGAGCAGTACTTC.

This clonotype was counted a few times. The V call is TRBV6-2 or TRBV6-3, the J call TRBJ1-2; tentatively, D is TRBD1 (5 bases). The ends were cut back, 6 bases at V and 4 bases at J, with 9 bases in the middle. CDR1 and CDR2 from the germline V gene are MNHEY and SVGEGT. The CDR3 covers 12 residues. Here the CDR3 reads CASRGGTYGYTF. The CDR3 DNA reads as TGTGCCAGCAGAGGCGGGACCTATGGCTACACCTTC.

This clonotype has ten or more counts. The rearrangement links TRBV11-3 to TRBJ1-1; no reliable D call. The V end was cut by 1 base, the J end by 1 base, with 7 bases between. The germline V gene has CDR1 SGHNT and CDR2 YENEEA. The CDR3 length is 14 residues. The chain's CDR3 is CASSLAGRNTEAFF. CDR3 nucleotide sequence: TGTGCCAGCAGCTTAGCGGGCAGGAACACTGAAGCTTTCTTT. The variable domain in full, with the rest retrieved from reference TRBV11-3 and TRBJ1-1, is EAGVVQSPRYKIIEKKQPVAFWCNPISGHNTLYWYLQNLGQGPELLIRYENEEAVDDSQLPKDRFSAERLKGVDSTLKIQPAELGDSAVYLCASSLAGRNTEAFFGQGTRLTVV.

This clonotype is medium-sized. The chain has TRBV27 and TRBJ2-3; the D gene is possibly TRBD1 (6 bases). The CDR3 has 14 amino acids. V shed 4 bases and J shed 2 bases, with 10 bases lying between them. CDR1 MNHEY and CDR2 SMNVEV come from the germline V gene (reference sequence). The CDR3 DNA sequence: TGTGCCAGCAGTTGGCAGGGGTACACAGATACGCAGTATTTT. Translated, it gives CASSWQGYTDTQYF.

Only a few counts were recorded for this clonotype. This sequence joins TRBV4-2 and TRBJ1-1; D not certain. Per the germline V gene, CDR1 is LGHNA and CDR2 is YNFKEQ. The CDR3 covers 12 residues. The V end was cut by 0 bases, the J end by 10 bases, with 9 bases between. CDR3 protein: CASSQDGPTAFF. CDR3 sequence (DNA): TGTGCCAGCAGCCAAGACGGGCCGACAGCTTTCTTT.